A single T cell receptor (beta chain) is shown here with its context. The antigen remains undetermined. This entry is derived from a study of Ad26.COV2.S vaccination and SARS-CoV-2 variants. Study-level background: Donor joined the COV1001 Ad26.COV2.S trial arm.

Sequenced by immunoSEQ multiplex PCR; TCRdb stores in-frame clones only, minus some. The sample lists more than 300,000 clones; about 85% were seen once. Study-level points and caveats: Spike-specific TCR breadth ran higher among vaccine recipients than placebo recipients.

The germline V gene has CDR1 GTSNPN and CDR2 SVGIG (reference sequence). V shed 2 bases and J shed 2 bases, with 12 bases lying between them. The CDR3 totals 14 residues. Specified treatment: roughly 20 received Ad26.COV2.S at low or high dose, single or two shots; several received placebo; per-sample allocation not given. Sampling occurred on day 63 after the first vaccine or placebo injection. A Boston adult aged 18-55 years was the donor. The vaccine delivered Wuhan-strain SARS-CoV-2 spike through an Ad26 vector. The rearrangement links TRBV30 to TRBJ1-2; TRBD1 might be the D (5 bases). The sequenced sample was peripheral blood, obtained in a trial of Ad26.COV2.S vaccine versus placebo. This receptor was identified in a person between 18 and 65 years old who received the Ad26.COV2.S COVID-19 vaccine or a placebo. The CDR3 DNA sequence: TGTGCCTGGAGTTCAAGGGGTGGGAACTATGGCTACACCTTC. It yields the protein CAWSSRGGNYGYTF. Supplemented by reference TRBV30 and TRBJ1-2, the full variable domain reads SQTIHQWPATLVQPVGSPLSLECTVEGTSNPNLYWYRQAAGRGLQLLFYSVGIGQISSEVPQNLSASRPQDRQFILSSKKLLLSDSGFYLCAWSSRGGNYGYTFGSGTRLTVV.